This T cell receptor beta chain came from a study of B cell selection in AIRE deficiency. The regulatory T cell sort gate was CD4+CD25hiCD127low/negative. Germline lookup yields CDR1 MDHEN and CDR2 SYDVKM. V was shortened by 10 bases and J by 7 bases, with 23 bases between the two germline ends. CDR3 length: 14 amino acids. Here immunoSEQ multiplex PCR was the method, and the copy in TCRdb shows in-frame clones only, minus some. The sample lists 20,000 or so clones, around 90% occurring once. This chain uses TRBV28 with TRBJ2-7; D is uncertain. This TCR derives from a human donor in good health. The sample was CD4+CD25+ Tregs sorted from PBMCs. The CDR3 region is CATSFLGPPPEQYF. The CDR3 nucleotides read TGTGCCACCTCATTTTTGGGCCCCCCGCCGGAGCAGTACTTC.